This T cell receptor beta chain was recorded in a study of cytomegalovirus exposure and HLA in healthy donors. Overall study results and limits: Reports indicated that the classifier achieved high specificity and sensitivity in diagnosing cytomegalovirus status.

PCR was performed using 60 Vbeta and 13 Jbeta primers. Libraries were prepared by immunoSEQ multiplex PCR; TCRdb keeps only in-frame clonotypes and omits some of them. The sample holds 85,000 to 100,000 clones, 84% seen once. Comments on this clone: The target antigen is unknown.

Between the trimmed V and J ends, which lost 3 bases and 6 bases, there was a span of 18 bases. The V gene's germline CDR1 is SEHNR and CDR2 FQNEAQ (reference sequence). The CDR3 has 15 amino acids. The J gene is TRBJ2-7, the V gene TRBV7-9, with D possibly TRBD2 on 6 matching bases. The clonotype was recovered from a woman between 18 and 29 years old in good health and CMV-seropositive. What was sequenced was PBMCs. The CDR3 is CASSFFSGGLLEQYF. CDR3 in DNA: TGTGCCAGCAGCTTTTTTAGCGGAGGACTGCTCGAGCAGTACTTC.